The 22 T cell receptor beta chains below all came from one sample that was sequenced in a study of beta chain features in type 1 diabetes. Study-wide results and caveats: There was a moderate but significant shortening of TCRB CDR3s in all four CD4+ subsets of Type 1 diabetes patients.

Their specific antigens are unknown. The whole isolated RNA underwent reverse transcription, so sequencing captured expressed TCRB transcripts. Sequenced by immunoSEQ multiplex PCR; TCRdb stores in-frame clones only, minus some. The repertoire consists of about 270,000 clones, with around an eighth occurring once and the leading ten covering roughly 0.018%. The sample taken for sequencing was naive CD4+ T cells from blood. Receptor source: a young man with type 1 diabetes.

This chain joins TRBV5-1 and TRBJ2-2; 9 bases map to TRBD2. With 0 bases clipped from V and 3 bases from J, the junction kept 9 bases outside the gene matches. Per the germline V gene, CDR1 is SGHRS and CDR2 is YFSETQ. The length of the CDR3 is 18 residues. In DNA form, the CDR3 reads TGCGCCAGCAGCTTGGGCGCACATAGCGGGAGAGACACCGGGGAGCTGTTTTTT. It encodes CASSLGAHSGRDTGELFF.

This clone appeared a few times. V gene TRBV5-1 combines with J gene TRBJ2-6; TRBD2 aligns across 8 bases. This CDR3 comprises 18 residues. Germline values: CDR1 SGHRS, CDR2 YFSETQ. Trimming cost V 2 bases and J 2 bases; bases outside gene matches: 9. DNA for the CDR3: TGCGCCAGCAGCTTCAAAACGGGAGGGCCGACTGGGGCCAACGTCCTGACTTTC. Residues: CASSFKTGGPTGANVLTF.

This clone was counted a few times. V and J are TRBV28 and TRBJ2-7; weak D call: TRBD1 (5 bases). Per germline, CDR1 MDHEN and CDR2 SYDVKM. V dropped 5 bases and J dropped 2 bases, with 13 bases sitting between them. CDR3 length: 14 amino acids. The CDR3 loop reads CASSPGGQTYEQYF. Written as DNA, the CDR3 is TGTGCCAGCAGTCCTGGCGGACAAACCTACGAGCAGTACTTC.

V is TRBV27 and J is TRBJ2-7, with TRBD2 matching over 11 bases. The ends lost 6 bases at V and 2 bases at J; junction bases unmatched: 9. This CDR3 is 16 amino acids long. Germline CDR1 and CDR2: MNHEY and SMNVEV (reference sequence). The CDR3 nucleotides are TGTGCCAGCAGACACCCTAGCGGGAGGAACACCTACGAGCAGTACTTC. This codes for CASRHPSGRNTYEQYF.

The chain recombines TRBV27 with TRBJ1-3; D gene ambiguous. CDR3 length equals 17 residues. With 8 bases removed from V and 2 bases from J, the gap between germline ends came to 22 bases. Germline-derived CDR1 and CDR2 are MNHEY and SMNVEV (reference sequence). The CDR3 loop is CASSHHSGKNPGNTIYF. CDR3 coding DNA: TGTGCCAGCTCCCACCATTCCGGGAAAAATCCTGGAAACACCATATATTTT.

This clone was seen a few times. The CDR3 bases are TGTGCCAGCAGCTTGGCCGCGACTAGCGGGACCACCGGGGAGCTGTTTTTT. This sequence encodes CASSLAATSGTTGELFF. The chain is built from TRBV5-4 and TRBJ2-2; 11 bases are a match to TRBD2. J gave up 4 bases and V 0 bases, and 5 bases lay outside the gene matches. Germline lookup yields CDR1 SGHNT and CDR2 YYREEE (reference sequence). The CDR3 spans 17 residues.

The V gene is TRBV5-1, the J gene TRBJ2-7; 7 nucleotides align to TRBD2. V gave up 2 bases and J gave up 0 bases; unmatched junction bases: 2. CDR1 SGHRS and CDR2 YFSETQ come from the germline V gene. The CDR3 is 14 residues long. The CDR3 loop is CASSFRGSSYEQYF. CDR3 nucleotides: TGCGCCAGCAGCTTCCGCGGGAGCTCCTACGAGCAGTACTTC.

The table lists this clone with a few counts. Within the sample, other DNA sequences also encode this same CDR3. The genes are TRBV5-1 and TRBJ1-5, with 9 nucleotides matching TRBD1. Germline assignment: CDR1 SGHRS and CDR2 YFSETQ. J was trimmed by 7 bases and V by 3 bases; bases with no gene match: 5. This CDR3 comprises 14 residues. The CDR3 sequence is CASSSTGGEQPQHF. CDR3 nucleotide sequence: TGCGCCAGCAGCTCGACAGGGGGAGAACAGCCCCAGCATTTT.

The rearrangement links TRBV7-3 to TRBJ1-2, with 7 nucleotides matching TRBD1. With V trimmed by 6 bases and J by 0 bases, 4 bases remained unmatched. Germline lookup yields CDR1 SGHTA and CDR2 FQGTGA. The CDR3 has 14 residues. As DNA, the CDR3 is TGTGCCAGCAGTCCAGGGACAGCTAACTATGGCTACACCTTC. Translating gives CASSPGTANYGYTF.

There are a few counts of this clone. The chain is built from TRBV4-1 and TRBJ1-2; D not resolved. Trimming left V 4 bases short and J 3 bases short, with 9 bases between. This CDR3 comprises 13 residues. CDR1 MGHRA and CDR2 YSYEKL come from the germline V gene. The CDR3 DNA reads as TGCGCCAGCAGCCTCACAGCTGACTATGGCTACACCTTC. This encodes CASSLTADYGYTF.

The chain recombines TRBV27 with TRBJ1-1; D gene uncertain. CDR1 and CDR2 (germline): MNHEY, SMNVEV (reference sequence). The CDR3 consists of 13 residues. V was pared by 3 bases and J by 7 bases, with 12 bases between. CDR3 DNA: TGTGCCAGCAGTTTTCGGGAGGGCTTTGAAGCTTTCTTT. The encoded protein is CASSFREGFEAFF.

This clone was picked up a small number of times. The J gene is TRBJ2-5, the V gene TRBV10-3; D call uncertain. Germline CDR1 ENHRY, CDR2 SYGVKD. The ends were cut back, 8 bases at V and 1 base at J, with 8 bases in the middle. The CDR3 is 12 amino acids. CDR3 DNA sequence: TGTGCCATCTCTGCGAGCCAAGAGACCCAGTACTTC. Amino acid sequence: CAISASQETQYF.

CDR3 sequence (DNA): TGTGCCAGCTCAGGGGAAGGCTACACCTTC. Amino acids: CASSGEGYTF. The chain employs TRBV9 and TRBJ1-2, with D tentatively TRBD1 (6 bases). V was trimmed by 7 bases and J by 8 bases, leaving 9 bases between them. The CDR3 spans 10 residues. Germline CDR1 reads SGDLS; CDR2 reads YYNGEE.

This clone has just a few counts. J is TRBJ2-1 and V is TRBV14; 7 nucleotides match TRBD2. In germline, CDR1 is SGHDN, CDR2 FVKESK. The V segment lost 5 bases and the J segment 7 bases; nucleotides outside the gene matches: 5. The CDR3 sequence is 13 residues long. The CDR3 sequence is CASSFLAGNEQFF. The CDR3 DNA is TGTGCCAGCAGCTTTTTAGCGGGTAATGAGCAGTTCTTC.

This chain uses TRBV7-9 with TRBJ2-7; 8 bases line up with TRBD1. The germline V gene encodes CDR1 SEHNR and CDR2 FQNEAQ (reference sequence). The CDR3 length is 13 residues. V lost 5 bases, J lost 5 bases, and 5 bases stayed unmatched. CDR3 loop: CASSTGGQNEQYF. The CDR3 DNA follows: TGTGCCAGCAGCACAGGGGGACAGAACGAGCAGTACTTC.

A few counts support this clone. The J gene is TRBJ2-7, the V gene TRBV7-2; D is perhaps TRBD2 (5 bases). The CDR3 consists of 14 residues. The ends were cut back, 1 base at V and 0 bases at J, with 7 bases in the middle. CDR1 is SGHTA and CDR2 is FQGNSA in the germline V gene. CDR3: CASSLETSSYEQYF. The CDR3 bases are TGTGCCAGCAGCTTAGAAACTAGCTCCTACGAGCAGTACTTC.

There are a few counts of this clone. This rearrangement joins TRBV7-9 to TRBJ2-5; the match to TRBD1 covers 8 bases. CDR3 size: 14 residues. The germline CDR1 and CDR2 sequences are SEHNR and FQNEAQ (reference sequence). Losses at the gene ends were 5 bases for V and 1 base for J; bases not matched to a gene: 3. In DNA form, the CDR3 reads TGTGCCAGCAGCATTGGACAGGGCCAAGAGACCCAGTACTTC. Amino acid sequence: CASSIGQGQETQYF.

There are a few counts of this clone. This chain connects TRBV9 to TRBJ2-7; 13 bases align to TRBD2. The length of the CDR3 is 15 residues. Losses at the gene ends were 4 bases for V and 7 bases for J; bases not matched to a gene: 8. Looked up from germline, CDR1 is SGDLS and CDR2 is YYNGEE. The CDR3 protein is CASSPTSGRAVEQYF. CDR3 nucleotide sequence: TGTGCCAGCAGCCCAACTAGCGGGAGGGCAGTGGAGCAGTACTTC.

This chain connects TRBV18 to TRBJ1-1; 9 bases agree with TRBD1. Germline V gene data show CDR1 as KGHSH and CDR2 as LQKENI. The V gene end was trimmed by 3 bases and the J gene end by 1 base; junction bases not matched to a gene: 9. CDR3 size: 17 residues. CDR3 in DNA: TGTGCCAGCTCACCCTGGACAGGGGAAGGGAGGAACACTGAAGCTTTCTTT. Translated: CASSPWTGEGRNTEAFF.

The chain has TRBV15 and TRBJ1-1; no firm D call. There are 12 residues in the CDR3. CDR1 is LNHNV and CDR2 is YYDKDF in the germline V gene (reference sequence). Between the trimmed V and J ends, which lost 1 base and 11 bases, there was a span of 11 bases. The CDR3 DNA follows: TGTGCCACCAGCAGAGCCCGTCGCTATGCTTTCTTT. Translated: CATSRARRYAFF.

This clone has more than one count but fewer than ten. The CDR3 reads CASSQGGGRQETQYF. CDR3 sequence (DNA): TGTGCCAGCAGCCAGGGGGGAGGGAGGCAAGAGACCCAGTACTTC. The gene calls are TRBV4-2 and TRBJ2-5; 7 positions agree with TRBD2. Germline lookup yields CDR1 LGHNA and CDR2 YNFKEQ. This CDR3 spans 15 amino acids. V shed 3 bases, J shed 2 bases, and the junction held 6 bases outside the gene matches.

This clone was picked up a small number of times. This sample includes further DNA sequences coding for the same CDR3. This chain uses TRBV27 with TRBJ2-7, with TRBD2 matching over 7 bases. V was clipped by 6 bases and J by 3 bases; unmatched bases: 5. This CDR3 is 13 amino acids long. From germline, CDR1 is MNHEY and CDR2 SMNVEV (reference sequence). The CDR3 region is CASRGGRSYEQYF. The CDR3 coding sequence is TGTGCCAGCAGGGGCGGGAGAAGCTACGAGCAGTACTTC.